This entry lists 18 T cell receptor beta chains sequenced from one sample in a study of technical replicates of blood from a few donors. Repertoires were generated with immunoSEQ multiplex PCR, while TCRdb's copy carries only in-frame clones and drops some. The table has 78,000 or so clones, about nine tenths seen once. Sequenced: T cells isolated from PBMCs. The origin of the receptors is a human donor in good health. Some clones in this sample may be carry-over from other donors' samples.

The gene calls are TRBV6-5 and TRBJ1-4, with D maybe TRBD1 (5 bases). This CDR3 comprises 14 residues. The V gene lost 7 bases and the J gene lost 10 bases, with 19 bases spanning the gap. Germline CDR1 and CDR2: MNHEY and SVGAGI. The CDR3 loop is CASTMDLGGGKLFF. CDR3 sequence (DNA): TGTGCCAGCACCATGGACCTCGGGGGGGGAAAACTGTTTTTT.

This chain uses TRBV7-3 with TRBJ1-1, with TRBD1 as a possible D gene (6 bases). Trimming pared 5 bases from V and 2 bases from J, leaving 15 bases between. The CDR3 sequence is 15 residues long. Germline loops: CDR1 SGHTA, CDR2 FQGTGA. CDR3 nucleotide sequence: TGTGCCAGCAGCCAAACAGGGCCCCTAAACACTGAAGCTTTCTTT. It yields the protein CASSQTGPLNTEAFF.

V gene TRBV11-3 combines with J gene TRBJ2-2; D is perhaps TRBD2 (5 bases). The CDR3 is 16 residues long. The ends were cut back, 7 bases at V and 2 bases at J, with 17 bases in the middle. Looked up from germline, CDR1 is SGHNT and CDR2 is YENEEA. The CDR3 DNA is TGTGCCAGCACCGGACTGAGCGGACCAAACACCGGGGAGCTGTTTTTT. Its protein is CASTGLSGPNTGELFF.

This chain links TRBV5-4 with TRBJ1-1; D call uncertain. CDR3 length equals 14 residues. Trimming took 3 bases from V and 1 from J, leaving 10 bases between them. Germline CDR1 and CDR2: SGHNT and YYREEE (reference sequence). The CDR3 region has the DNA TGTGCCAGCAGCTCACTGACTGGGAACACTGAAGCTTTCTTT. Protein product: CASSSLTGNTEAFF.

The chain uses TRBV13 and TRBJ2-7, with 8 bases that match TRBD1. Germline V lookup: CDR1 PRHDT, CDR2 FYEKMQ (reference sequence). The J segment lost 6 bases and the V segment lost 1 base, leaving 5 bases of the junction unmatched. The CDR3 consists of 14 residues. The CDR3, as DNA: TGTGCCAGCAGCTTAGTTGACAGGGGTGGCGAGCAGTACTTC. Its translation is CASSLVDRGGEQYF.

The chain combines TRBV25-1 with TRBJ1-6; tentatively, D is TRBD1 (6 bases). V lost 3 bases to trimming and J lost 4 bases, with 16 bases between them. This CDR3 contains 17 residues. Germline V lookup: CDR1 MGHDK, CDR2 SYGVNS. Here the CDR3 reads CASSENRVSGYNSPLHF. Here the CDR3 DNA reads TGTGCCAGCAGTGAGAACAGGGTCTCAGGATATAATTCACCCCTCCACTTT. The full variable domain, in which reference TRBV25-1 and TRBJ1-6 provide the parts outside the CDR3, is EADIYQTPRYLVIGTGKKITLECSQTMGHDKMYWYQQDPGMELHLIHYSYGVNSTEKGDLSSESTVSRIRTEHFPLTLESARPSHTSQYLCASSENRVSGYNSPLHFGNGTRLTVT.

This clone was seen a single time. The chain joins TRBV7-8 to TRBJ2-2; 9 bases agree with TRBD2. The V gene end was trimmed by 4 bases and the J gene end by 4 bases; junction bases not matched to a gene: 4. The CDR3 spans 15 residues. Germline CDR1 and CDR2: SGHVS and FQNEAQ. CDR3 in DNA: TGTGCCAGCAGCTGGGGACTAGCAGGCACCGGGGAGCTGTTTTTT. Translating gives CASSWGLAGTGELFF.

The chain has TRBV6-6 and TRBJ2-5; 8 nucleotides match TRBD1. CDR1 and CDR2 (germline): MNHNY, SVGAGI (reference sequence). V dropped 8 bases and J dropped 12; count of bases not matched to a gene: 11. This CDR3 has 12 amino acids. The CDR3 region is CASGDGRGHEYF. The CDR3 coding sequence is TGTGCCAGCGGCGATGGCAGGGGGCACGAGTACTTC.

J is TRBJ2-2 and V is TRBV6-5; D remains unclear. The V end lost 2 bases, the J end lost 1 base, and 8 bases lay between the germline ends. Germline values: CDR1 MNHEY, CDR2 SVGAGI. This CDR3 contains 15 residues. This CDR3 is CASSYSQQNTGELFF. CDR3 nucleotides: TGTGCCAGCAGTTACAGTCAACAGAACACCGGGGAGCTGTTTTTT.

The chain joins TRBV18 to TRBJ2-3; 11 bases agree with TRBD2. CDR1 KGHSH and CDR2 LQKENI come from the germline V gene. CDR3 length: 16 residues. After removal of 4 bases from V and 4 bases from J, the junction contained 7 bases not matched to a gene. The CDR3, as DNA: TGTGCCAGCTCACTGATGACTAGCGGGATGGCAGATACGCAGTATTTT. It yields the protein CASSLMTSGMADTQYF.

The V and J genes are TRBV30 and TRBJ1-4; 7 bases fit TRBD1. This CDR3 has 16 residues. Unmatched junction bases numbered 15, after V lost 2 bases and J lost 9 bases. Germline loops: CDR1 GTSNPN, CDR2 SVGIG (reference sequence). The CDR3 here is CAWSSKTGDFSKKLFF. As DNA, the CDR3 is TGTGCCTGGAGTTCCAAAACAGGGGATTTTTCGAAAAAACTGTTTTTT. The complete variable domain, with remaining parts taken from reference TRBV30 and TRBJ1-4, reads SQTIHQWPATLVQPVGSPLSLECTVEGTSNPNLYWYRQAAGRGLQLLFYSVGIGQISSEVPQNLSASRPQDRQFILSSKKLLLSDSGFYLCAWSSKTGDFSKKLFFGSGTQLSVL.

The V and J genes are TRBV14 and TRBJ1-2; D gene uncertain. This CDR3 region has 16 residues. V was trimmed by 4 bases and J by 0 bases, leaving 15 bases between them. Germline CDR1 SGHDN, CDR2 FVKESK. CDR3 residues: CASSPRLLLANYGYTF. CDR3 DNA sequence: TGTGCCAGCAGCCCCAGATTGCTTCTAGCTAACTATGGCTACACCTTC.

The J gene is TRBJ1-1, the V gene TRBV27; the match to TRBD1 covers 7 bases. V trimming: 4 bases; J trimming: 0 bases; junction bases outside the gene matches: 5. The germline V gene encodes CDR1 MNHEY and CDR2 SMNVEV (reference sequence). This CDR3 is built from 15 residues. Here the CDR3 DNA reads TGTGCCAGCAGTTACAGGACAGGTGTGAACACTGAAGCTTTCTTT. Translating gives CASSYRTGVNTEAFF.

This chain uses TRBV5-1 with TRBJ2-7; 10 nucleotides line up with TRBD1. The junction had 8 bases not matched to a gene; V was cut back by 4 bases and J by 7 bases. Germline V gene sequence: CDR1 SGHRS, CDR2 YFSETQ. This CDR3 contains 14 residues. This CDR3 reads CASSDGTGDEEQYF. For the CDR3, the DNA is TGCGCCAGCAGCGACGGGACAGGGGATGAAGAGCAGTACTTC.

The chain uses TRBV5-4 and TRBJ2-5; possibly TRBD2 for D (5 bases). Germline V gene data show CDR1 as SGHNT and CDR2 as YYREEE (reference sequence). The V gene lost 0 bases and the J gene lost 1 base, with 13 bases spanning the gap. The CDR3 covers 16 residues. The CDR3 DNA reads TGTGCCAGCAGCTTGGGAGGGTTAGGTCGCCAAGAGACCCAGTACTTC. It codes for CASSLGGLGRQETQYF.

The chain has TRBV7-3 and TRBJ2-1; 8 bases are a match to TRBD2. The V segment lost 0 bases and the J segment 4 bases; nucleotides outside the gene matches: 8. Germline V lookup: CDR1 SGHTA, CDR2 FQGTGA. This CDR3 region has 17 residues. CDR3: CASSLTWSGGAYNEQFF. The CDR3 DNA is TGTGCCAGCAGCTTAACTTGGAGCGGGGGAGCGTACAATGAGCAGTTCTTC.

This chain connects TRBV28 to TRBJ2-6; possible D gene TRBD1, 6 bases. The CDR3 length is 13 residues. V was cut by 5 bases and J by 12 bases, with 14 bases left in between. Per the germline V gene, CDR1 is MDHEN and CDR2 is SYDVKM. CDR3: CASSTPGHGVLTF. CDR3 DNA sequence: TGTGCCAGCAGTACCCCGGGACATGGCGTCCTGACTTTC.

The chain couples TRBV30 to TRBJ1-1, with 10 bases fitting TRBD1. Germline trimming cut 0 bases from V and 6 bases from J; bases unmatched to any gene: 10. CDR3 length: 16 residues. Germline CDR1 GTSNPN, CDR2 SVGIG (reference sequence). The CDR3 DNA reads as TGTGCCTGGAGTGTAGAGGTGGGACAGGGGTTGTCTGAAGCTTTCTTT. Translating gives CAWSVEVGQGLSEAFF.